These 27 T cell receptor beta chains were sequenced from one sample in a study of a mutant IDH1 vaccine in newly diagnosed glioma. Sequencing used immunoSEQ multiplex PCR; TCRdb keeps in-frame clones, though not all of them. The repertoire holds roughly 11,000 clones, 87% seen once, with under 7.5% in the top ten. Time point in this sample: week 5, during vaccination. Doses consisted of 300 ug of mutant IDH1 20-mer peptide each, paired with topical imiquimod. These receptors are not linked to any known antigen. The sequenced sample was PBMCs, obtained from a glioma patient whose treatment included an IDH1 peptide vaccine. These receptors came from a woman aged 40 to 50 with glioma. Some clones in this sample may be carry-over from other donors' samples.

As for this clone: One junction end does not reproduce the germline sequence, and a read error may be involved. The rearrangement uses TRBV29-1 and TRBJ2-7, with no clear D. Germline V gene sequence: CDR1 SQVTM, CDR2 ANQGSEA. This CDR3 spans 13 amino acids. The CDR3 DNA reads TGCAGCGTTGAAGCTACTGGCTCCGACGAGCAGTACTTC. Its protein is CSVEATGSDEQYF.

The rearrangement uses TRBV30 and TRBJ2-6, with D possibly matching TRBD2 (5 bases). Trimming cost V 5 bases and J 2 bases, with 10 bases left between them. The CDR3 runs to 14 residues. Germline V gene sequence: CDR1 GTSNPN, CDR2 SVGIG (reference sequence). The DNA of the CDR3 is TGTGCCTGGGGTTCGGGGACTGGGGCCAACGTCCTGACTTTC. It translates to CAWGSGTGANVLTF. Complete variable domain (other parts from reference TRBV30 and TRBJ2-6): SQTIHQWPATLVQPVGSPLSLECTVEGTSNPNLYWYRQAAGRGLQLLFYSVGIGQISSEVPQNLSASRPQDRQFILSSKKLLLSDSGFYLCAWGSGTGANVLTFGAGSRLTVL.

The chain has TRBV10-3 and TRBJ2-7; TRBD1 might be the D (6 bases). Trimming pared 3 bases from V and 1 base from J, leaving 13 bases between. The germline V gene encodes CDR1 ENHRY and CDR2 SYGVKD. The CDR3 has 15 amino acids. Here the CDR3 reads CAISDTGTDSYEQYF. In DNA, the CDR3 is TGTGCCATCAGTGATACAGGGACGGATTCCTACGAGCAGTACTTC.

The rearrangement links TRBV4-1 to TRBJ2-7; 9 positions agree with TRBD1. The CDR3 runs to 13 residues. The J segment lost 6 bases and the V segment lost 6 bases, leaving 6 bases of the junction unmatched. Germline V CDR1 and CDR2: MGHRA, YSYEKL. CDR3 region: CASSWDRVSEQYF. The CDR3 DNA reads as TGCGCCAGCAGTTGGGACAGGGTATCCGAGCAGTACTTC.

V gene TRBV2 combines with J gene TRBJ1-1; D unclear. Germline V CDR1 and CDR2: SNHLY, FYNNEI. CDR3 length: 14 amino acids. The ends were cut back, 4 bases at V and 6 bases at J, with 15 bases in the middle. CDR3 DNA: TGTGCCAGCAGTGTATGGAGTGGGTGGGCTGAAGCTTTCTTT. Translating gives CASSVWSGWAEAFF.

The chain combines TRBV30 with TRBJ1-3, with a tentative D call TRBD1 (5 bases). This CDR3 region has 14 residues. Germline V gene lookup returns CDR1 GTSNPN and CDR2 SVGIG (reference sequence). The V end lost 4 bases, the J end lost 1 base, and 11 bases lay between the germline ends. The chain's CDR3 is CAWNPQVSGNTIYF. The CDR3 DNA reads TGTGCCTGGAACCCACAGGTTTCTGGAAACACCATATATTTT. Together with reference TRBV30 and TRBJ1-3, the CDR3 gives the full variable domain: SQTIHQWPATLVQPVGSPLSLECTVEGTSNPNLYWYRQAAGRGLQLLFYSVGIGQISSEVPQNLSASRPQDRQFILSSKKLLLSDSGFYLCAWNPQVSGNTIYFGEGSWLTVV.

This clone turned up a few times. V is TRBV29-1 and J is TRBJ1-1; D is unclear. This CDR3 is built from 13 residues. Germline assignment: CDR1 SQVTM and CDR2 ANQGSEA. V was shortened by 4 bases and J by 1 base, with 10 bases between the two germline ends. The CDR3 loop reads CSVGRAGNTEAFF. CDR3 DNA: TGCAGCGTTGGCCGGGCCGGGAACACTGAAGCTTTCTTT.

DNA for the CDR3: TGTGCCTCCTATGGCCACTCCCCCAATCAGCCCCAGCATTTT. It yields the protein CASYGHSPNQPQHF. This rearrangement joins TRBV6-1 to TRBJ1-5; unclear D gene. The V end was cut by 11 bases, the J end by 3 bases, with 17 bases between. Germline V gene sequence: CDR1 MNHNS, CDR2 SASEGT. The length of the CDR3 is 14 residues.

This chain connects TRBV4-1 to TRBJ2-2; D is perhaps TRBD2 (7 bases). The germline CDR1 and CDR2 sequences are MGHRA and YSYEKL. Trimming cost V 11 bases and J 5 bases, with 27 bases left between them. The CDR3 is 17 amino acids. CDR3 protein: CARLLEIGGRGTGELFF. The CDR3 nucleotides are TGCGCCCGTTTACTGGAAATCGGGGGGCGAGGTACCGGGGAGCTGTTTTTT.

The rearrangement uses TRBV5-1 and TRBJ1-1; no definite D call. The length of the CDR3 is 13 residues. V lost 4 bases to trimming and J lost 1 base, with 8 bases between them. CDR1 is SGHRS, CDR2 YFSETQ, per germline. CDR3 in DNA: TGCGCCAGCAGCAGTGGGCCGAACACTGAAGCTTTCTTT. Translation gives CASSSGPNTEAFF.

The chain links TRBV7-6 to TRBJ2-1, with 8 bases fitting TRBD1. V lost 5 bases, J lost 7 bases, and 10 bases stayed unmatched. CDR1 SGHVS and CDR2 FNYEAQ come from the germline V gene. This CDR3 comprises 15 residues. The CDR3 DNA reads TGTGCCAGCAGCCCAGGACAGGGACGGATGAATGAGCAGTTCTTC. This encodes CASSPGQGRMNEQFF.

This chain links TRBV12-5 with TRBJ1-3, with a tentative D call TRBD1 (5 bases). V gave up 3 bases and J gave up 7 bases, with 16 bases separating them. The CDR3 length is 15 residues. The germline V gene encodes CDR1 LGHNT and CDR2 FRNRAP. The CDR3 bases are TGTGCTAGTGGTTTCCGGACGGGGCTCGGGAACACCATATATTTT. Encoded protein: CASGFRTGLGNTIYF.

The V and J genes are TRBV11-2 and TRBJ1-1; D unresolved. Trimming stripped 0 bases from V and 2 bases from J, with 10 bases between. This CDR3 has 15 residues. Germline assignment: CDR1 SGHAT and CDR2 FQNNGV. Here the CDR3 DNA reads TGTGCCAGCAGCTTAGATTCGGCATTAAACACTGAAGCTTTCTTT. Its protein product is CASSLDSALNTEAFF.

The rearrangement links TRBV29-1 to TRBJ2-5; no clear D. Germline CDR1 is SQVTM and CDR2 is ANQGSEA. V dropped 3 bases and J dropped 5 bases, with 7 bases sitting between them. This CDR3 contains 11 residues. As DNA, the CDR3 is TGCAGCGTTGATCTCGGGGAGACCCAGTACTTC. Translating gives CSVDLGETQYF.

The CDR3 protein is CASSELSGANVLTF. In DNA form, the CDR3 reads TGTGCCAGCAGTGAGCTCTCGGGGGCCAACGTCCTGACTTTC. The rearrangement links TRBV6-1 to TRBJ2-6; D is undetermined. Germline loops: CDR1 MNHNS, CDR2 SASEGT. CDR3 length equals 14 residues. Trimming removed 3 bases at V and 4 bases at J, with 7 bases between.

This clone was recorded only once. The V gene is TRBV20-1, the J gene TRBJ1-1; D is uncertain. V lost 5 bases, J lost 4 bases, and 8 bases lay in between. CDR3 length: 11 amino acids. Germline-derived CDR1 and CDR2 are DFQATT and SNEGSKA (reference sequence). Here the CDR3 DNA reads TGCAGTGCTGGCTCCCCCACTGAAGCTTTCTTT. Protein: CSAGSPTEAFF.

The V call is TRBV15, the J call TRBJ1-5; D not resolved. The CDR3 is 13 residues long. Germline V lookup: CDR1 LNHNV, CDR2 YYDKDF (reference sequence). With 1 base removed from V and 4 bases from J, the gap between germline ends came to 5 bases. The CDR3 DNA reads as TGTGCCACCAGCAGAGTCAGTAATCAGCCCCAGCATTTT. It translates to CATSRVSNQPQHF.

The chain couples TRBV6-1 to TRBJ2-7; the match to TRBD2 covers 7 bases. There are 15 residues in the CDR3. V shed 4 bases, J shed 2 bases, and the junction held 8 bases outside the gene matches. Germline values: CDR1 MNHNS, CDR2 SASEGT. The CDR3 nucleotides are TGTGCCAGCAGTGGACCGGGACTACCAACCTACGAGCAGTACTTC. Translating gives CASSGPGLPTYEQYF.

V usage is TRBV6-4 and J usage is TRBJ2-2; D may be TRBD1 (5 bases). Germline values: CDR1 MRHNA, CDR2 SNTAGT. This CDR3 has 16 residues. The germline V and J ends were trimmed by 5 bases and 2 bases, with 15 bases remaining between them. CDR3 sequence reads: CASSPQGDINTGELFF. The CDR3 nucleotides are TGTGCCAGCAGTCCCCAGGGCGATATAAACACCGGGGAGCTGTTTTTT.

The chain is built from TRBV27 and TRBJ2-3; the match to TRBD2 covers 8 bases. CDR1 and CDR2 (germline): MNHEY, SMNVEV (reference sequence). V dropped 2 bases and J dropped 0; count of bases not matched to a gene: 4. The CDR3 loop spans 16 amino acids. In DNA, the CDR3 is TGTGCCAGCAGTTTAAGTACTAGCGGCAGCACAGATACGCAGTATTTT. It translates to CASSLSTSGSTDTQYF.

The genes are TRBV25-1 and TRBJ2-5, with D possibly being TRBD1 or TRBD2 (5 bases each). This CDR3 has 15 amino acids. Germline CDR1 and CDR2: MGHDK and SYGVNS. Trimming removed 4 bases at V and 2 bases at J, with 14 bases between. CDR3 region: CASSGLQALQETQYF. In DNA, the CDR3 is TGTGCCAGCAGTGGACTACAGGCACTACAAGAGACCCAGTACTTC.

V usage is TRBV7-8 and J usage is TRBJ2-1; D perhaps matches TRBD2 (7 bases). The germline V gene has CDR1 SGHVS and CDR2 FQNEAQ. CDR3 size: 17 residues. V was cut by 5 bases and J by 1 base, with 18 bases left in between. CDR3 sequence reads: CASSPRQGRGSYNEQFF. The CDR3 region has the DNA TGTGCCAGCAGCCCTAGGCAGGGGAGGGGGTCCTACAATGAGCAGTTCTTC.

V is TRBV27 and J is TRBJ1-1; D is ambiguous. V gave up 4 bases and J gave up 6 bases, with 12 bases separating them. This CDR3 contains 13 residues. Germline V gene lookup returns CDR1 MNHEY and CDR2 SMNVEV (reference sequence). DNA of the CDR3: TGTGCCAGCAGTTCAGCGGAAGGACCTGAAGCTTTCTTT. This sequence encodes CASSSAEGPEAFF.

The genes are TRBV28 and TRBJ2-3; D tentatively fits TRBD1 or TRBD2 (6 bases each). Germline V gives CDR1 MDHEN, CDR2 SYDVKM. There are 16 residues in the CDR3. V was cut by 10 bases and J by 5 bases, with 25 bases left in between. The chain's CDR3 is CATLRGVGGRGDTQYF. The CDR3 nucleotides are TGTGCCACCCTAAGGGGGGTTGGGGGTAGGGGAGATACGCAGTATTTT.

The V call is TRBV28, the J call TRBJ2-5, with TRBD1 identical over 10 bases. J was trimmed by 4 bases and V by 6 bases; bases with no gene match: 11. Per germline, CDR1 MDHEN and CDR2 SYDVKM. The CDR3 spans 16 residues. CDR3 sequence reads: CASSNEGQGVSETQYF. DNA of the CDR3: TGTGCCAGCAGCAATGAAGGACAGGGGGTTTCAGAGACCCAGTACTTC.

The rearrangement joins TRBV19 to TRBJ2-1, with 10 positions matching TRBD2. CDR3 size: 15 residues. Germline CDR1 and CDR2: LNHDA and SQIVND (reference sequence). Germline trimming cut 3 bases from V and 6 bases from J; bases unmatched to any gene: 5. Here the CDR3 DNA reads TGTGCCAGTAGTATGACTAGCGGGCCGTTCAATGAGCAGTTCTTC. Translating gives CASSMTSGPFNEQFF.

The chain carries TRBV11-2 and TRBJ2-1; D tentatively reads TRBD1 or TRBD2 (5 bases each). Germline CDR1 SGHAT, CDR2 FQNNGV. The CDR3 is 15 residues long. Trimming pared 5 bases from V and 5 bases from J, leaving 16 bases between. The CDR3, as DNA: TGTGCCAGCAGCCCGGGACCCCGTAGGGACAATGAGCAGTTCTTC. It specifies CASSPGPRRDNEQFF.